The 28 T cell receptor beta chains listed next were all sequenced from one sample in a study of blood T cells in healthy people across ages. It was with a sample-barcoded 5' primer and a J-beta primer mix that a second PCR of about 6 to 12 cycles was run. TCRdb passed the 5' RACE reads through MiXCR, listing each CDR3 protein once. Of over 1,500,000 distinct CDR3 sequences detected, roughly 50% appear once; the ten largest clones hold approximately 2.1%. Sequenced material: blood. Receptors originate from a woman aged 40-49 years in good health.

The rearrangement joins TRBV10-3 to TRBJ2-5; 8 bases are shared with TRBD1. CDR3 length: 13 amino acids. Germline V lookup: CDR1 ENHRY, CDR2 SYGVKD. Trimming took 8 bases from V and 0 from J; bases not matched to a gene: 2. The CDR3 sequence is CAIRTGNQETQYF. CDR3 DNA: TGTGCCATCCGGACAGGGAACCAAGAGACCCAGTACTTC.

The rearrangement uses TRBV20-1 and TRBJ2-5; 10 bases align to TRBD2. V lost 3 bases to trimming and J lost 1 base; unmatched junction nucleotides: 2. CDR1 and CDR2 from the germline V gene are DFQATT and SNEGSKA (reference sequence). This CDR3 region has 14 residues. CDR3 sequence: CSARLAGAQETQYF. The CDR3 nucleotides are TGCAGTGCTAGGCTAGCGGGGGCCCAAGAGACCCAGTACTTC.

The chain combines TRBV20-1 with TRBJ2-3, with 14 bases fitting TRBD2. CDR3 length: 15 residues. Looked up from germline, CDR1 is DFQATT and CDR2 is SNEGSKA (reference sequence). The V gene end was trimmed by 1 base and the J gene end by 7 bases; junction bases not matched to a gene: 4. The CDR3 DNA follows: TGCAGTGCTAGAGTGACTAGCGGGAGGGAAAATACGCAGTATTTT. Protein product: CSARVTSGRENTQYF.

This clonotype was detected a few times. The chain employs TRBV20-1 and TRBJ2-3; tentative D call: TRBD1 (5 bases). Germline V gene data show CDR1 as DFQATT and CDR2 as SNEGSKA (reference sequence). This CDR3 region has 13 residues. V lost 5 bases and J lost 9, with 18 bases in between. CDR3 sequence (DNA): TGCAGTGCTTTTCTAGACTCCCAGGGAACGCAGTATTTT. It codes for CSAFLDSQGTQYF.

The rearrangement joins TRBV28 to TRBJ1-2, with TRBD1 matching over 7 bases. Germline V gene sequence: CDR1 MDHEN, CDR2 SYDVKM. The CDR3 sequence is 14 residues long. V was clipped by 6 bases and J by 4 bases; unmatched bases: 8. The CDR3 DNA reads TGTGCCAGCAGGGAGGACAGGATAAGCTATGGCTACACCTTC. This encodes CASREDRISYGYTF.

The rearrangement joins TRBV6-5 to TRBJ1-2; TRBD1 matches 7 bases. Trimming cost V 6 bases and J 7 bases; bases outside gene matches: 11. The length of the CDR3 is 14 residues. Germline V gene sequence: CDR1 MNHEY, CDR2 SVGAGI. This CDR3 is CASSRTTGVRGYTF. In DNA form, the CDR3 reads TGTGCCAGCAGCCGTACCACAGGGGTGCGTGGCTACACCTTC.

V gene TRBV6-2 or TRBV6-3 combines with J gene TRBJ2-1, with TRBD1 as a possible D gene (5 bases). Per the germline V gene, CDR1 is MNHEY and CDR2 is SVGEGT. The CDR3 is 13 residues long. With 8 bases removed from V and 6 bases from J, the gap between germline ends came to 14 bases. The CDR3 DNA reads TGTGCCAGCGGACAAGGACCACTCAATGAGCAGTTCTTC. Translated, it gives CASGQGPLNEQFF.

V gene TRBV9 combines with J gene TRBJ2-1, with no clear D. Germline V gives CDR1 SGDLS, CDR2 YYNGEE. CDR3 length: 13 residues. V gave up 1 base and J gave up 7 bases, with 9 bases separating them. CDR3 nucleotides: TGTGCCAGCAGCGTATTAATCGCAAATGAGCAGTTCTTC. Protein: CASSVLIANEQFF.

The chain links TRBV4-3 to TRBJ1-2; 10 positions match TRBD1. CDR1 and CDR2 (germline): LGHNA, YSLEER. J gave up 4 bases and V 0 bases, and 5 bases lay outside the gene matches. The CDR3 is 16 amino acids. The CDR3, as DNA: TGCGCCAGCAGCCAAGATCCGACAGGGGGCATCTATGGCTACACCTTC. Translation: CASSQDPTGGIYGYTF.

The chain uses TRBV29-1 and TRBJ1-2; TRBD1 matches at 9 bases. CDR3 length: 11 residues. CDR1 and CDR2 from the germline V gene are SQVTM and ANQGSEA. The J segment lost 8 bases and the V segment lost 7 bases, leaving 5 bases of the junction unmatched. CDR3 residues: CSARQGEGYTF. The CDR3 DNA sequence: TGCAGCGCGCGACAGGGGGAGGGCTACACCTTC.

The chain is built from TRBV4-2 and TRBJ2-7; D is undetermined. Looked up from germline, CDR1 is LGHNA and CDR2 is YNFKEQ. With 1 base removed from V and 2 bases from J, the gap between germline ends came to 12 bases. This CDR3 spans 15 amino acids. The CDR3 nucleotides read TGTGCCAGCAGCCAAGGAATGGAAGGCCCCTACGAGCAGTACTTC. It specifies CASSQGMEGPYEQYF.

The gene calls are TRBV7-2 and TRBJ2-4; D remains ambiguous. The last part of the DNA fits TRBJ2-7 better; the J call may be wrong. The CDR3 loop spans 13 amino acids. The germline V gene has CDR1 SGHTA and CDR2 FQGNSA. The CDR3 protein is CASSLAFYYEQYF. In DNA, the CDR3 is TGTGCCAGCAGCTTAGCATTCTACTACGAGCAGTACTTC.

This clonotype appeared a few times. The gene calls are TRBV27 and TRBJ2-7; perhaps TRBD1 as D (6 bases). This CDR3 contains 14 residues. The germline V and J ends were trimmed by 8 bases and 3 bases, with 17 bases remaining between them. CDR1 and CDR2 (germline): MNHEY, SMNVEV (reference sequence). The CDR3 region has the DNA TGTGCCAGCCAGCAGGGGTCTGGTTTCTACGAGCAGTACTTC. It translates to CASQQGSGFYEQYF.

The chain uses TRBV27 and TRBJ2-1; 9 bases fit TRBD2. V trimming: 7 bases; J trimming: 7 bases; junction bases outside the gene matches: 8. The CDR3 covers 14 residues. The germline gives CDR1 MNHEY, CDR2 SMNVEV (reference sequence). In DNA, the CDR3 is TGTGCCAGCACCGACAGCGGGGGGATTAATGAGCAGTTCTTC. It translates to CASTDSGGINEQFF.

This clonotype was counted between two and nine times. This chain connects TRBV20-1 to TRBJ2-7; D gene unclear. The length of the CDR3 is 12 residues. V lost 3 bases and J lost 4, with 10 bases in between. The V gene's germline CDR1 is DFQATT and CDR2 SNEGSKA (reference sequence). The CDR3 coding sequence is TGCAGTGCTAGGGGCAGGATTTACGAGCAGTACTTC. The encoded protein is CSARGRIYEQYF.

This clonotype has just a few counts. The rearrangement uses TRBV20-1 and TRBJ2-7; possibly TRBD2 for D (6 bases). The better agreement between TRBJ2-4 and the DNA end casts doubt on the J call. Germline V gene lookup returns CDR1 DFQATT and CDR2 SNEGSKA (reference sequence). CDR3 size: 17 residues. CDR3 residues: CSGSHFETGVVKNIQYF. In DNA form, the CDR3 reads TGCAGTGGTAGCCATTTCGAAACGGGGGTGGTCAAAAACATTCAGTACTTC.

This clonotype showed up just a few times. V gene TRBV4-2 combines with J gene TRBJ2-3, with 8 bases aligning to TRBD2. This CDR3 comprises 16 residues. The trim removed 0 bases at V and 5 bases at J, leaving 7 bases unmatched. Germline values: CDR1 LGHNA, CDR2 YNFKEQ. The CDR3 is CASSQDAGGGGDTQYF. Here the CDR3 DNA reads TGTGCCAGCAGCCAAGATGCCGGGGGGGGTGGAGATACGCAGTATTTT.

With respect to this clonotype: No conserved phenylalanine or tryptophan ends this CDR3, so it is likely a read error. J is TRBJ2-3 and V is TRBV9; 9 positions agree with TRBD2. V was clipped by 1 base and J by 10 bases; unmatched bases: 10. The CDR3 is made up of 15 amino acids. Germline CDR1 is SGDLS and CDR2 is YYNGEE. This CDR3 is CASSVRASGAPAQYS. DNA for the CDR3: TGTGCCAGCAGCGTACGGGCTAGCGGGGCACCTGCGCAGTATTCT.

J is TRBJ2-3 and V is TRBV15; TRBD2 aligns across 10 bases. The V gene's germline CDR1 is LNHNV and CDR2 YYDKDF (reference sequence). The CDR3 is 14 amino acids. The V and J ends lost 5 bases and 3 bases, in that order; junction bases with no gene match: 2. DNA of the CDR3: TGTGCCACCAGCGCTAGCGGGAGTACAGATACGCAGTATTTT. Protein: CATSASGSTDTQYF.

A note on this clonotype: One end of the junction fails to match germline, which may point to a read error. This sequence joins TRBV4-1 and TRBJ2-3, with D perhaps matching TRBD1 or TRBD2 (5 bases each). Germline V gene data show CDR1 as MGHRA and CDR2 as YSYEKL. This CDR3 has 17 amino acids. CDR3 region: CASSPGKIRASTDTQYF. The CDR3 DNA sequence: TGCGCCAGCAGCCCAGGGAAGATTCGTGCTAGCACAGACACGCAGTATTTT.

The chain uses TRBV20-1 and TRBJ2-4, with TRBD2 identical over 10 bases. From germline, CDR1 is DFQATT and CDR2 SNEGSKA (reference sequence). The CDR3 is 14 amino acids. Trimming cost V 5 bases and J 6 bases; bases outside gene matches: 7. Here the CDR3 DNA reads TGCAGTGCTCCAACTAGCGGGGTATTAAACATTCAGTACTTC. This translates into CSAPTSGVLNIQYF.

This chain joins TRBV20-1 and TRBJ1-1; D is possibly TRBD1 (5 bases). Germline CDR1 and CDR2: DFQATT and SNEGSKA (reference sequence). V was cut by 2 bases and J by 4 bases, with 14 bases left in between. CDR3 length: 14 residues. DNA of the CDR3: TGCAGTGCTAGATTTGGGAGGACAATCACTGAAGCTTTCTTT. This sequence encodes CSARFGRTITEAFF.

This clonotype was recorded many times. V is TRBV12-3 or TRBV12-4 and J is TRBJ2-5; the match to TRBD2 covers 10 bases. V was pared by 5 bases and J by 3 bases, with 9 bases of the junction left unmatched. This CDR3 region has 16 residues. Here the CDR3 reads CASSPRSSGGKETQYF. Here the CDR3 DNA reads TGTGCCAGCAGTCCCCGGAGTAGCGGGGGGAAAGAGACCCAGTACTTC.

The chain employs TRBV2 and TRBJ1-4; the match to TRBD1 covers 9 bases. V was clipped by 7 bases and J by 8 bases; unmatched bases: 5. Germline values: CDR1 SNHLY, CDR2 FYNNEI. The CDR3 is made up of 13 amino acids. The CDR3, as DNA: TGTGCCAGCACCGGGACAGGGCCCGAAAAACTGTTTTTT. As protein: CASTGTGPEKLFF.

This chain connects TRBV2 to TRBJ1-6, with D maybe TRBD1 (6 bases). Trimming took off 7 bases at V and 6 bases at J, with 10 bases between the two ends. The CDR3 contains 13 residues. CDR1 is SNHLY, CDR2 FYNNEI, per germline. CDR3 nucleotides: TGTGCCAGCAACCTGGACAGTAATTCACCCCTCCACTTT. Translated, it gives CASNLDSNSPLHF.

This clonotype was found a few times. This chain joins TRBV9 and TRBJ2-1; no clear D. The CDR3 has 11 residues. The germline V gene has CDR1 SGDLS and CDR2 YYNGEE. Trimming shortened V by 0 bases and J by 10 bases, and 5 bases separated the two germline ends. The CDR3 nucleotides are TGTGCCAGCAGCGTAGCGAAAGAGCAGTTCTTC. It yields the protein CASSVAKEQFF.

This clonotype was seen a few times. A much larger clone is a single base away; this may be a read error. The chain links TRBV29-1 to TRBJ2-7; no clear D. The germline V and J ends were trimmed by 4 bases and 0 bases, with 7 bases remaining between them. Germline V lookup: CDR1 SQVTM, CDR2 ANQGSEA. This CDR3 is built from 12 residues. The CDR3 is CSVVGSSYEQYF. For the CDR3, the DNA is TGCAGCGTTGTAGGCAGCTCCTACGAGCAGTACTTC.

This rearrangement joins TRBV6-2 or TRBV6-3 to TRBJ2-3; possible D gene TRBD1, 6 bases. Germline V gene data show CDR1 as MNHEY and CDR2 as SVGEGT. V was cut by 2 bases and J by 6 bases, with 12 bases left in between. The CDR3 consists of 14 residues. The CDR3 spells CASSYPSGVDTQYF. CDR3 nucleotide sequence: TGTGCCAGCAGTTACCCGTCAGGGGTGGATACGCAGTATTTT.